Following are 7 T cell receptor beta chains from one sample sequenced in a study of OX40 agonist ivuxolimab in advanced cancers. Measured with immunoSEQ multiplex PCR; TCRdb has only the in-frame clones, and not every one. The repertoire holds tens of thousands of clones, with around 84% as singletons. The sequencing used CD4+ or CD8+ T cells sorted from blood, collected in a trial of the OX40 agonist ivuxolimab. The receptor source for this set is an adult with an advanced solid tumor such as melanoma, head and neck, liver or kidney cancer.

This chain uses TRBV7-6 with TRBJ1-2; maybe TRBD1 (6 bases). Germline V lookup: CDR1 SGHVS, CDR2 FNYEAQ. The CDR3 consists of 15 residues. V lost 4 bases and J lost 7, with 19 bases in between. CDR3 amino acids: CASSSPDSSLGGYTF. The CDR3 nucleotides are TGTGCCAGCAGCTCCCCGGACAGTTCATTGGGTGGCTACACCTTC. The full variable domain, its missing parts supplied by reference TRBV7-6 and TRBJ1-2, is GAGVSQSPRYKVTKRGQDVALRCDPISGHVSLYWYRQALGQGPEFLTYFNYEAQQDKSGLPNDRFSAERPEGSISTLTIQRTEQRDSAMYRCASSSPDSSLGGYTFGSGTRLTVV.

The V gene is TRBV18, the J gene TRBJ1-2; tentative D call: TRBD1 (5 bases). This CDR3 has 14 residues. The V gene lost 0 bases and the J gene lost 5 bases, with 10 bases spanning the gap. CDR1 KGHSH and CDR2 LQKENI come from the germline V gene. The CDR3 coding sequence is TGTGCCAGCTCACCACCGGGGGATTTGTATGGCTACACCTTC. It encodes CASSPPGDLYGYTF.

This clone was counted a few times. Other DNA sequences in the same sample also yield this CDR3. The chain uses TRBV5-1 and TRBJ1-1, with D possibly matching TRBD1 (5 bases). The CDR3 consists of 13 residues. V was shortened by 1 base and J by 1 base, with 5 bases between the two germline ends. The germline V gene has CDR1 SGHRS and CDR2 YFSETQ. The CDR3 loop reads CASSLTGNTEAFF. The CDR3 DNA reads TGCGCCAGCAGCTTGACAGGGAACACTGAAGCTTTCTTT.

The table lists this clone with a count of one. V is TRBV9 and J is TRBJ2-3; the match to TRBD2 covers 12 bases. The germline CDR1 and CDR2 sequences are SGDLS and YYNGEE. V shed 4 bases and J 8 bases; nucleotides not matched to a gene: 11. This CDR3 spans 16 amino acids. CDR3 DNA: TGTGCCAGCAGCTCCTGGACTAGCGGGATCCCTCGTACGCAGTATTTT. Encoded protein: CASSSWTSGIPRTQYF.

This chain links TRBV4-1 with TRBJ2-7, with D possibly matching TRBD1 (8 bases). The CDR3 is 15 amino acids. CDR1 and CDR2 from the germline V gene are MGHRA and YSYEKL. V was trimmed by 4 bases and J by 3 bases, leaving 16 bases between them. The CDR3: CASSLNRGGFYEQYF. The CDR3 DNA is TGCGCCAGCAGCCTGAACAGGGGGGGCTTCTACGAGCAGTACTTC.

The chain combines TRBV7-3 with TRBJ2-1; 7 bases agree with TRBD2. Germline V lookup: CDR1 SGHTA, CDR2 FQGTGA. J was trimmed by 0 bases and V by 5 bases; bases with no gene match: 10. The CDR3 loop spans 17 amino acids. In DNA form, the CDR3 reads TGTGCCAGCAGCCTTGCTAGCGGTGTAAGCTCCTACAATGAGCAGTTCTTC. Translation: CASSLASGVSSYNEQFF.

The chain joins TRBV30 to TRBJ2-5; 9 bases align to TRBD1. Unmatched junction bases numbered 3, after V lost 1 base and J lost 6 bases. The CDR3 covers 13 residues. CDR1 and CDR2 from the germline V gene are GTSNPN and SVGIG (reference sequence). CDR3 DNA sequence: TGTGCCTGGAGTGGGACAGGGGCGAAGACCCAGTACTTC. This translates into CAWSGTGAKTQYF.